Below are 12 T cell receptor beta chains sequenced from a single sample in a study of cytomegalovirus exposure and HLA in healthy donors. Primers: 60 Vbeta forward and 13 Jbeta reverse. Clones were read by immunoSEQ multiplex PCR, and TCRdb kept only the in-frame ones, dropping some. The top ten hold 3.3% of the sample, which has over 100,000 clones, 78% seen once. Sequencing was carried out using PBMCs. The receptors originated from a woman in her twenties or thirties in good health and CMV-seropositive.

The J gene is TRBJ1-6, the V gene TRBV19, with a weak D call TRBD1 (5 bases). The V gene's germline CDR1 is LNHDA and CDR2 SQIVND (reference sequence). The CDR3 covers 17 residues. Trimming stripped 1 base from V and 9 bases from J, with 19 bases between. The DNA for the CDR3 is TGTGCCAGTAGTATAGCGTTTGGGGGGACCGACTCTTCACCCCTCCACTTT. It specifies CASSIAFGGTDSSPLHF.

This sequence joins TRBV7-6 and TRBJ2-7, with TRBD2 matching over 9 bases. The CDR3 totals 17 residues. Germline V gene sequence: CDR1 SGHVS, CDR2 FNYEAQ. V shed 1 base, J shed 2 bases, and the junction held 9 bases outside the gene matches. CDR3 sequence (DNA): TGTGCCAGCAGCTTAGGGGTAGCGGGGGCCCTCGCCTACGAGCAGTACTTC. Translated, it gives CASSLGVAGALAYEQYF.

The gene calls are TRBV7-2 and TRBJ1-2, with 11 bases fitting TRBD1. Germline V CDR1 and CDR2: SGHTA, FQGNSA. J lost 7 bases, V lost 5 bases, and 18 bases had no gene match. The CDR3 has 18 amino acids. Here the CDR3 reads CASSPSRVGTGGPGGYTF. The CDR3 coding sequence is TGTGCCAGCAGCCCCAGTCGGGTTGGGACAGGGGGACCTGGTGGCTACACCTTC.

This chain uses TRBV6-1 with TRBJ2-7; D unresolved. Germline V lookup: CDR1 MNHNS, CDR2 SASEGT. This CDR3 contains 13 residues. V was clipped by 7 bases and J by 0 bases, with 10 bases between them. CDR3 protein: CASTQRISYEQYF. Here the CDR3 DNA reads TGTGCCAGCACACAGAGAATCTCCTACGAGCAGTACTTC.

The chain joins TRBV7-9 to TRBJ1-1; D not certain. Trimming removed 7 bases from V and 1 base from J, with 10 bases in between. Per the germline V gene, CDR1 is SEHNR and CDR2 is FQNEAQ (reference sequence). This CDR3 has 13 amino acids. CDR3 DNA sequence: TGTGCCAGCATCCCACGGGGGAACACTGAAGCTTTCTTT. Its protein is CASIPRGNTEAFF. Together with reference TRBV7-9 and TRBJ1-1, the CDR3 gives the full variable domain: DTGVSQNPRHKITKRGQNVTFRCDPISEHNRLYWYRQTLGQGPEFLTYFQNEAQLEKSRLLSDRFSAERPKGSFSTLEIQRTEQGDSAMYLCASIPRGNTEAFFGQGTRLTVV.

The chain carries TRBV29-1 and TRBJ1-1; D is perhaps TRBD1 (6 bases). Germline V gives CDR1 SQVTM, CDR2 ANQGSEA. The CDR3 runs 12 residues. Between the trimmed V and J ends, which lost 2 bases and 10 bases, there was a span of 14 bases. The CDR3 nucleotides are TGCAGCGTTGAACCGCAGGGAGGGGGAGCTTTCTTT. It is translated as CSVEPQGGGAFF.

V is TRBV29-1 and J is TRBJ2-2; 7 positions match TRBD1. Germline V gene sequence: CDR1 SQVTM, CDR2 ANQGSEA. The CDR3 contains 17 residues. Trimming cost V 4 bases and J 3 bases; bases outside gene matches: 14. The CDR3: CSVVWTFVTGDTGELFF. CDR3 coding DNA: TGCAGCGTTGTGTGGACTTTTGTTACAGGGGACACCGGGGAGCTGTTTTTT.

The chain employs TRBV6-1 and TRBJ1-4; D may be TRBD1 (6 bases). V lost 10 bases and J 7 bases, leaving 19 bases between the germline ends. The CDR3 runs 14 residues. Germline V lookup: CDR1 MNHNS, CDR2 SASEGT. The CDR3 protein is CATAWGGMSEKLFF. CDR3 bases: TGTGCCACCGCTTGGGGGGGCATGAGTGAAAAACTGTTTTTT.

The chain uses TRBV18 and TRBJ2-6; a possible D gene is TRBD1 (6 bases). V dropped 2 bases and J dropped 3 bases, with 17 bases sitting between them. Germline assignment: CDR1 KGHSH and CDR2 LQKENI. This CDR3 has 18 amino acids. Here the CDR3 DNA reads TGTGCCAGCTCACCAACGCTTCAGGGGAGCTTTGGGGCCAACGTCCTGACTTTC. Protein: CASSPTLQGSFGANVLTF.

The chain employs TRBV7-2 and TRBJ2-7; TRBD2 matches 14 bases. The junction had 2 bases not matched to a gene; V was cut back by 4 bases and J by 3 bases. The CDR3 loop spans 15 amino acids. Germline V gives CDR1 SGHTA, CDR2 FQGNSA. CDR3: CASSWGTSGSYEQYF. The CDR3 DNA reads TGTGCCAGCAGCTGGGGGACTAGCGGGAGCTACGAGCAGTACTTC.

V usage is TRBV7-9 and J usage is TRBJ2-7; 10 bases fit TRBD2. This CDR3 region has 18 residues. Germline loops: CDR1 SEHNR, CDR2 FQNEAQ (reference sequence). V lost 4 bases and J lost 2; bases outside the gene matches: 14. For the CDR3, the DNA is TGTGCCAGCAGCTCTAGCAGGGCCATTAGCGGGGGGCCCTACGAGCAGTACTTC. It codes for CASSSSRAISGGPYEQYF.

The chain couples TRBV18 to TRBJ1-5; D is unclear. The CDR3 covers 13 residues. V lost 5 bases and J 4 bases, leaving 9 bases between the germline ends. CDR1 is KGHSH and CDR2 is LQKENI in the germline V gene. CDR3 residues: CASSAHINQPQHF. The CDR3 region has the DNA TGTGCCAGCTCAGCGCATATTAATCAGCCCCAGCATTTT.